The next 21 T cell receptor beta chains were all read from a single sample in a study of low-dose radiotherapy and immunotherapy resistance in tumors. TRAV- and TRBV-specific primers primed first-strand cDNA, covering alpha and beta chains. TCR amplification used around 20 PCR cycles, a constant-region primer and a V-primer adapter. One entry per CDR3 protein results from TCRdb running MiXCR on the reads. The data contain about 12,000 distinct CDR3 sequences, roughly 72% of them seen just once; the ten biggest clones take up about 3.4%. The receptors shown here come from a human donor with advanced metastatic prostate, ovarian, gallbladder or colorectal cancer (not recorded which). This table probably holds off-target reads from a library built for another chain.

The rearrangement uses TRBV11-2 and TRBJ2-7, with 8 bases matching TRBD1. Germline-derived CDR1 and CDR2 are SGHAT and FQNNGV. This CDR3 contains 14 residues. V shed 6 bases and J 0 bases; nucleotides not matched to a gene: 4. This chain's CDR3 is CASRGDRISYEQYF. For the CDR3, the DNA is TGTGCCAGCAGGGGGGACAGGATCTCCTACGAGCAGTACTTC.

This sequence joins TRBV9 and TRBJ2-6; 7 nucleotides line up with TRBD2. Germline CDR1 SGDLS, CDR2 YYNGEE. CDR3 length equals 19 residues. V dropped 3 bases and J dropped 0; count of bases not matched to a gene: 12. CDR3 in DNA: TGTGCCAGCAGCGCCCGGGGTGGGGGAGGGGTCTCTGGGGCCAACGTCCTGACTTTC. Encoded protein: CASSARGGGGVSGANVLTF. The full variable domain, rest sourced from reference TRBV9 and TRBJ2-6, is DSGVTQTPKHLITATGQRVTLRCSPRSGDLSVYWYQQSLDQGLQFLIQYYNGEERAKGNILERFSAQQFPDLHSELNLSSLELGDSALYFCASSARGGGGVSGANVLTFGAGSRLTVL.

The chain carries TRBV27 and TRBJ2-1, with TRBD2 identical over 8 bases. With 5 bases clipped from V and 13 bases from J, the junction kept 16 bases outside the gene matches. Germline CDR1 MNHEY, CDR2 SMNVEV (reference sequence). CDR3 length: 15 amino acids. In nucleotides, the CDR3 is TGTGCCAGCAGTCTGCAAGGTCTAGCGGGCGTACAACAGTTCTTC. Amino acids: CASSLQGLAGVQQFF.

This clonotype was seen a few times. The chain is built from TRBV21-1 and TRBJ2-7; TRBD1 is the table's D call and was not checked against the DNA. TRBV21-1 is marked as a pseudogene. The CDR3 sequence is 14 residues long. CDR3 in DNA: TGTGCCAGCAACCTCACAGGAGAAACCTACGAGCAGTACTTC. This sequence encodes CASNLTGETYEQYF.

The rearrangement links TRBV4-3 to TRBJ2-3; 10 bases agree with TRBD2. This CDR3 region has 17 residues. Germline CDR1 reads LGHNA; CDR2 reads YSLEER. The trim removed 1 base at V and 5 bases at J, leaving 9 bases unmatched. CDR3 sequence reads: CASSQGLALAGEDTQYF. The CDR3 DNA follows: TGCGCCAGCAGCCAAGGTCTCGCTCTAGCGGGAGAAGATACGCAGTATTTT.

The chain recombines TRBV28 with TRBJ2-7, with 7 bases lining up with TRBD2. CDR3 length equals 13 residues. The V gene's germline CDR1 is MDHEN and CDR2 SYDVKM. The ends lost 5 bases at V and 4 bases at J; junction bases unmatched: 5. The CDR3 loop is CASSPTSPYEQYF. CDR3 in DNA: TGTGCCAGCAGTCCGACTAGCCCATACGAGCAGTACTTC.

The rearrangement uses TRBV12-3 or TRBV12-4 and TRBJ1-2, with D uncertain. V dropped 6 bases and J dropped 4 bases, with 15 bases sitting between them. This CDR3 has 14 residues. CDR3 nucleotide sequence: TGTGCCAGCAGCCCCTCCCGTGAGGTCTATGGCTACACCTTC. It translates to CASSPSREVYGYTF.

V is TRBV7-2 and J is TRBJ2-7; TRBD2 matches 7 bases. The V and J ends lost 5 bases and 6 bases, in that order; junction bases with no gene match: 4. This CDR3 is built from 12 residues. Germline lookup yields CDR1 SGHTA and CDR2 FQGNSA. This CDR3 is CASSPWGGEQYF. CDR3 DNA sequence: TGTGCCAGCAGCCCGTGGGGGGGCGAGCAGTACTTC.

This clonotype was counted a single time. The V and J genes are TRBV30 and TRBJ2-6, with a possible D match to TRBD2 (6 bases). The ends were cut back, 1 base at V and 1 base at J, with 11 bases in the middle. The CDR3 has 16 residues. Germline V lookup: CDR1 GTSNPN, CDR2 SVGIG (reference sequence). The CDR3 region is CAWSGAGGSGANVLTF. The CDR3 DNA sequence: TGTGCCTGGAGTGGGGCAGGAGGGTCTGGGGCCAACGTCCTGACTTTC. The variable domain in full, with the rest retrieved from reference TRBV30 and TRBJ2-6, is SQTIHQWPATLVQPVGSPLSLECTVEGTSNPNLYWYRQAAGRGLQLLFYSVGIGQISSEVPQNLSASRPQDRQFILSSKKLLLSDSGFYLCAWSGAGGSGANVLTFGAGSRLTVL.

The chain has TRBV9 and TRBJ1-2; no clear D gene. The V end was cut by 2 bases, the J end by 7 bases, with 15 bases between. Looked up from germline, CDR1 is SGDLS and CDR2 is YYNGEE. This CDR3 region has 14 residues. CDR3 DNA: TGTGCCAGCAGCGTCGACGATCCGAGGGCTGGCTACACCTTC. Translating gives CASSVDDPRAGYTF.

J is TRBJ2-4 and V is TRBV18; 7 bases fit TRBD1. CDR1 KGHSH and CDR2 LQKENI come from the germline V gene. The junction had 7 bases not matched to a gene; V was cut back by 9 bases and J by 5 bases. This CDR3 contains 13 residues. The CDR3 sequence is CASTQGRQNIQYF. The DNA of the CDR3 is TGTGCCAGTACACAGGGGCGTCAAAACATTCAGTACTTC.

The rearrangement links TRBV28 to TRBJ2-4; D unresolved. Deletions cut 7 bases from V and 12 bases from J, with 16 bases between. CDR3 length: 12 amino acids. Germline loops: CDR1 MDHEN, CDR2 SYDVKM. The DNA for the CDR3 is TGTGCCAGCAACGTTTTCGGCCTCCCTCAGTACTTC. Translation: CASNVFGLPQYF.

This clonotype was counted once. V and J are TRBV18 and TRBJ2-1; D call uncertain. Germline V CDR1 and CDR2: KGHSH, LQKENI. The CDR3 spans 12 residues. Trimming cost V 3 bases and J 6 bases, with 6 bases left between them. CDR3 residues: CASSPPSNEQFF. The CDR3 DNA sequence: TGTGCCAGCTCACCTCCCTCCAATGAGCAGTTCTTC.

This chain connects TRBV7-8 to TRBJ2-1; 9 bases align to TRBD2. Germline-derived CDR1 and CDR2 are SGHVS and FQNEAQ. This CDR3 is built from 16 residues. The ends lost 6 bases at V and 5 bases at J; junction bases unmatched: 11. Written as DNA, the CDR3 is TGTGCCAGCAGTCCCGCCCCTGCTAGCGGGGACAATGAGCAGTTCTTC. This translates into CASSPAPASGDNEQFF.

As regards this clonotype: Mismatch with germline at one junction end may stem from a read error. V gene TRBV5-4 combines with J gene TRBJ2-1; 7 bases map to TRBD1. The V gene's germline CDR1 is SGHNT and CDR2 YYREEE (reference sequence). The CDR3 has 12 amino acids. CDR3 in amino acids: CASSLDQGERFF. In nucleotides, the CDR3 is TGTGCCAGCAGCTTGGATCAGGGGGAGCGGTTCTTC.

The genes are TRBV7-2 and TRBJ2-2; D is unclear. The CDR3 is made up of 16 amino acids. V gave up 1 base and J gave up 0 bases, with 9 bases separating them. In germline, CDR1 is SGHTA, CDR2 FQGNSA. Here the CDR3 reads CASSLVSVSNTGELFF. The CDR3 DNA sequence: TGTGCCAGCAGCTTAGTTAGTGTCTCGAACACCGGGGAGCTGTTTTTT.

This chain connects TRBV29-1 to TRBJ2-7; the D is unclear. CDR1 is SQVTM and CDR2 is ANQGSEA in the germline V gene. With 2 bases removed from V and 4 bases from J, the gap between germline ends came to 6 bases. The CDR3 runs to 11 residues. The CDR3 spells CSVESRYEQYF. DNA of the CDR3: TGCAGCGTTGAAAGTAGATACGAGCAGTACTTC.

The rearrangement uses TRBV4-2 and TRBJ1-5; D is unclear. Germline CDR1 is LGHNA and CDR2 is YNFKEQ. V lost 1 base, J lost 1 base, and 2 bases lay in between. CDR3 length: 13 amino acids. CDR3 protein: CASSQVSNQPQHF. CDR3 nucleotides: TGTGCCAGCAGCCAAGTCAGCAATCAGCCCCAGCATTTT.

This chain connects TRBV29-1 to TRBJ2-4; weak D call: TRBD1 (6 bases). Germline CDR1 SQVTM, CDR2 ANQGSEA. The CDR3 is made up of 12 amino acids. The CDR3 loop reads CTLTGTKNIQYF. The CDR3 bases are TGCACACTAACAGGGACCAAAAACATTCAGTACTTC.

The gene calls are TRBV28 and TRBJ2-5, with 11 positions matching TRBD2. Germline CDR1 is MDHEN and CDR2 is SYDVKM. This CDR3 is 15 amino acids long. With 7 bases clipped from V and 5 bases from J, the junction kept 9 bases outside the gene matches. The CDR3 loop reads CASKLAGVEVETQYF. In DNA, the CDR3 is TGTGCCAGCAAACTAGCGGGAGTTGAGGTTGAGACCCAGTACTTC.

V gene TRBV29-1 combines with J gene TRBJ2-2, with TRBD2 matching over 7 bases. Trimming cost V 2 bases and J 6 bases; bases outside gene matches: 3. The V gene's germline CDR1 is SQVTM and CDR2 ANQGSEA. The CDR3 is 13 residues long. CDR3 sequence: CSVERGVAGELFF. The CDR3, as DNA: TGCAGCGTTGAACGGGGGGTCGCCGGGGAGCTGTTTTTT.